This TCR beta chain is drawn from a study of OX40 agonist ivuxolimab in advanced cancers. Only in-frame clones appear in the TCRdb table, and some are missing; sequencing was by immunoSEQ multiplex PCR. The table lists approximately 56,000 clones, around 87% of them singletons. V dropped 5 bases and J dropped 15 bases, with 17 bases sitting between them. In germline, CDR1 is SQVTM, CDR2 ANQGSEA. The CDR3 contains 11 residues. The sequences come from CD4+ or CD8+ T cells sorted from blood, collected in a trial of the OX40 agonist ivuxolimab. The gene calls are TRBV29-1 and TRBJ2-1, with no clear D. This receptor was taken from an adult with an advanced solid tumor such as melanoma, head and neck, liver or kidney cancer. The CDR3 reads CSVRAYESLFF. The CDR3 region has the DNA TGCAGCGTTCGGGCTTATGAGAGTTTGTTCTTC.